These T cell receptor beta chains were read from a single sample in a study of neurological immune-mediated disorders. MiXCR, applied by TCRdb to the 5' RACE reads, yields one record per CDR3 protein. The repertoire holds 81,000 or so distinct CDR3 sequences, with about 13% as singletons. Sequenced sample: PBMCs. The receptor source for this set is a female donor with HTLV-1-associated myelopathy (HAM/TSP). The CDR3 runs from the conserved cysteine through the conserved F or W. The D gene is left open where the match is weak. Some rows mark clone size as missing; the rest say once, few, many or name a class of expanded clone.

V	D	J	size	CDR3	DNA
TRBV7-8	.	TRBJ2-5	many	CASSYRGVQETQYF	TGTGCCAGCAGCTACCGAGGGGTCCAAGAGACCCAGTACTTC
TRBV12-3/TRBV12-4	TRBD1	TRBJ2-3	many	CATSPRPTGSTDTQYF	TGTGCCACCTCACCTCGGCCGACAGGGAGCACAGATACGCAGTATTTT
TRBV20-1	.	TRBJ1-5	many	CSASGSSSNQPQHF	TGCAGTGCTAGTGGATCGTCGAGCAATCAGCCCCAGCATTTT
TRBV28	.	TRBJ2-7	many	CASSFLGQKQYF	TGTGCCAGCAGTTTCTTAGGACAGAAGCAGTACTTC
TRBV11-1	.	TRBJ2-3	many	CASTLVQSDTQYF	TGTGCCAGCACGTTGGTTCAATCTGATACGCAGTATTTT
TRBV5-1	.	TRBJ2-6	many	CASSFGDSGANVLTF	TGCGCCAGCAGCTTCGGGGATTCTGGGGCCAACGTCCTGACTTTC
TRBV10-3	TRBD1	TRBJ1-5	many	CAIRGQGDQPQHF	TGTGCCATCAGGGGACAGGGCGATCAGCCCCAGCATTTT
TRBV27	.	TRBJ1-5	many	CASRPSGPTEGFNQPQHF	TGTGCCAGCAGGCCTTCGGGACCCACTGAGGGCTTTAATCAGCCCCAGCATTTT
TRBV28	TRBD1	TRBJ2-7	many	CASSPGQGNGEQYF	TGTGCCAGCAGCCCGGGACAGGGAAATGGCGAGCAGTACTTC
TRBV5-1	.	TRBJ2-5	.	CASSLYREPFVQETQYF	TGCGCCAGCAGCTTGTACAGGGAACCCTTCGTCCAAGAGACCCAGTACTTC
TRBV7-2	.	TRBJ2-6	many	CASSSTATGANVLTF	TGTGCCAGCAGCTCTACCGCGACTGGGGCCAACGTCCTGACTTTC
TRBV9	.	TRBJ2-7	many	CASSVGRAIGTEQYF	TGTGCCAGCAGCGTAGGTAGGGCGATTGGGACCGAGCAGTACTTC
TRBV12-3/TRBV12-4	.	TRBJ1-3	many	CASSLGAGNTIYF	TGTGCCAGCAGCTTGGGGGCAGGAAACACCATATATTTT
TRBV20-1	.	TRBJ2-5	many	CSASRSGETQYF	TGCAGTGCTTCGCGGTCCGGAGAGACCCAGTACTTC
TRBV20-1	.	TRBJ1-1	many	CSARETNTEAFF	TGCAGTGCTAGAGAAACTAACACTGAAGCTTTCTTT
TRBV5-1	.	TRBJ2-7	many	CASSLDVTGSSYEQYF	TGCGCCAGCAGCTTGGATGTTACAGGGAGCTCCTACGAGCAGTACTTC
TRBV9	TRBD1	TRBJ2-2	many	CASSGPGQTNTGELFF	TGTGCCAGCAGCGGTCCGGGACAGACGAACACCGGGGAGCTGTTTTTT
TRBV20-1	.	TRBJ1-2	many	CSAIVPAAMSNLYGYTF	TGCAGTGCTATTGTGCCGGCAGCGATGTCAAATCTCTATGGCTACACCTTC
TRBV6-5	.	TRBJ2-3	once	CASSPPPPYTDTQYF	TGTGCCAGCAGTCCCCCCCCACCTTACACAGATACGCAGTATTTT
TRBV5-1	.	TRBJ1-2	many	CASSEFTGNYGYTF	TGCGCCAGCAGCGAATTCACAGGGAACTATGGCTACACCTTC